These 21 T cell receptor beta chains originate from one sample sequenced in a study of blood T cell repertoires in COVID-19. The repertoire was sequenced with immunoSEQ multiplex PCR; TCRdb's copy has only in-frame clones and lacks some. The table has over 250,000 clones, about 88% seen once. The sample taken for sequencing was PBMCs or T cells enriched from blood (not recorded which). The source is a woman between 45 and 65 years old who had recovered from COVID-19.

The chain has TRBV28 and TRBJ2-2; possibly TRBD2 for D (7 bases). Germline V CDR1 and CDR2: MDHEN, SYDVKM. V lost 7 bases, J lost 4 bases, and 19 bases lay in between. There are 16 residues in the CDR3. The DNA of the CDR3 is TGTGCCAGCACCGTGGGGGGGCATTGGGGCACCGGGGAGCTGTTTTTT. Translated: CASTVGGHWGTGELFF.

This chain connects TRBV19 to TRBJ1-5; TRBD1 is a possible D gene (5 bases). Looked up from germline, CDR1 is LNHDA and CDR2 is SQIVND (reference sequence). There are 15 residues in the CDR3. V lost 5 bases, J lost 4 bases, and 15 bases lay in between. For the CDR3, the DNA is TGTGCCAGTAGTGCAAAAGGACGGACAAATCAGCCCCAGCATTTT. Translated: CASSAKGRTNQPQHF.

The chain couples TRBV7-8 to TRBJ2-1; 8 nucleotides agree with TRBD2. Germline V gene data show CDR1 as SGHVS and CDR2 as FQNEAQ. There are 14 residues in the CDR3. V was clipped by 5 bases and J by 8 bases; unmatched bases: 8. The chain's CDR3 is CASSPGLAKDEQFF. The CDR3 nucleotides read TGTGCCAGCAGCCCCGGACTAGCCAAGGATGAGCAGTTCTTC.

Concerning this clone itself: The same CDR3 also results from other DNA sequences found in this sample. The chain's CDR3 is CASSLAGGSNQPQHF. In DNA, the CDR3 is TGTGCCAGCAGCTTAGCCGGCGGAAGCAATCAGCCCCAGCATTTT. The gene calls are TRBV7-9 and TRBJ1-5, with no clear D. This CDR3 comprises 15 residues. V was cut by 0 bases and J by 1 base, with 7 bases left in between. Germline assignment: CDR1 SEHNR and CDR2 FQNEAQ (reference sequence).

This chain links TRBV3-1 (or the pseudogene TRBV3-2) with TRBJ1-2, with a tentative D call TRBD1 (5 bases). Trimming pared 8 bases from V and 7 bases from J, leaving 14 bases between. The CDR3 covers 12 residues. CDR1 and CDR2 from the germline V gene are LGHDT and YNNKEL (reference sequence). The CDR3 DNA reads as TGTGCCAGCGCGCAGGGTAGTTCTGGCTACACCTTC. Translated: CASAQGSSGYTF.

This CDR3 reads CATSDFSPTGQYGYTF. The DNA for the CDR3 is TGTGCCACCAGTGATTTCTCCCCTACAGGCCAGTATGGCTACACCTTC. The chain recombines TRBV24-1 with TRBJ1-2; weak D call: TRBD1 (5 bases). CDR3 length: 16 residues. From germline, CDR1 is KGHDR and CDR2 SFDVKD. V was trimmed by 1 base and J by 5 bases, leaving 16 bases between them.

This clone has a single count. This chain links TRBV5-1 with TRBJ2-1; D gene ambiguous. V was clipped by 2 bases and J by 10 bases, with 7 bases between them. CDR1 is SGHRS and CDR2 is YFSETQ in the germline V gene. The CDR3 is 11 amino acids. The CDR3, as DNA: TGCGCCAGCAGCTTTGACACCGAGCAGTTCTTC. Encoded protein: CASSFDTEQFF.

The rearrangement links TRBV19 to TRBJ1-1; D is uncertain. Looked up from germline, CDR1 is LNHDA and CDR2 is SQIVND (reference sequence). The CDR3 is made up of 13 amino acids. Between the trimmed V and J ends, which lost 11 bases and 0 bases, there was a span of 13 bases. In nucleotides, the CDR3 is TGTGCCGTAGAGAGTAAAATGAACACTGAAGCTTTCTTT. Protein sequence: CAVESKMNTEAFF.

The chain employs TRBV11-2 and TRBJ2-2; D not certain. V was clipped by 8 bases and J by 4 bases, with 11 bases between them. Germline CDR1 reads SGHAT; CDR2 reads FQNNGV. The CDR3 has 13 amino acids. The CDR3 loop is CASVRWSTGELFF. The CDR3 DNA reads TGTGCCAGCGTCAGGTGGTCCACCGGGGAGCTGTTTTTT.

This rearrangement joins TRBV5-1 to TRBJ2-5; weak D call: TRBD2 (6 bases). Trimming stripped 5 bases from V and 3 bases from J, with 14 bases between. Germline CDR1 reads SGHRS; CDR2 reads YFSETQ. The CDR3 runs to 14 residues. CDR3 DNA sequence: TGCGCCAGCAGGGCCGGGGGAACAAAAGAGACCCAGTACTTC. Translating gives CASRAGGTKETQYF.

This chain links TRBV6-2 or TRBV6-3 with TRBJ2-2; TRBD1 matches at 9 bases. Germline lookup yields CDR1 MNHEY and CDR2 SVGEGT. J gave up 13 bases and V 6 bases, and 6 bases lay outside the gene matches. The CDR3 extends over 12 amino acids. CDR3 sequence: CASSRQGERLFF. CDR3 DNA sequence: TGTGCCAGCAGCCGACAGGGGGAAAGGCTGTTTTTT.

The chain joins TRBV6-2 or TRBV6-3 to TRBJ1-1, with a possible D match to TRBD1 (6 bases). V gave up 2 bases and J gave up 4 bases, with 14 bases separating them. Germline assignment: CDR1 MNHEY and CDR2 SVGEGT. The CDR3 covers 15 residues. The CDR3 DNA follows: TGTGCCAGCAGTTACGCAGGGGTAGACCGCACTGAAGCTTTCTTT. Translating gives CASSYAGVDRTEAFF.

The chain recombines TRBV5-1 with TRBJ2-2, with D possibly matching TRBD1 (6 bases). The V and J ends lost 4 bases and 4 bases respectively, with 14 bases between them. There are 15 residues in the CDR3. Per germline, CDR1 SGHRS and CDR2 YFSETQ. The CDR3 region has the DNA TGCGCCAGCAGCCTAGTAGTAGGGGGCACCGGGGAGCTGTTTTTT. It encodes CASSLVVGGTGELFF.

This rearrangement joins TRBV18 to TRBJ2-7; 8 nucleotides align to TRBD1. The CDR3 consists of 14 residues. The germline V gene has CDR1 KGHSH and CDR2 LQKENI. The V and J ends lost 2 bases and 7 bases, in that order; junction bases with no gene match: 7. The CDR3 is CASSPGQGAGEQYF. The CDR3 DNA reads TGTGCCAGCTCACCAGGACAGGGCGCCGGTGAGCAGTACTTC. Full variable domain (missing parts from reference TRBV18 and TRBJ2-7): NAGVMQNPRHLVRRRGQEARLRCSPMKGHSHVYWYRQLPEEGLKFMVYLQKENIIDESGMPKERFSAEFPKEGPSILRIQQVVRGDSAAYFCASSPGQGAGEQYFGPGTRLTVT.

CDR3 residues: CASTPGIGYTF. CDR3 nucleotide sequence: TGTGCCAGCACCCCGGGGATTGGCTACACCTTC. The V call is TRBV12-3 or TRBV12-4, the J call TRBJ1-2; D is unclear. Trimming took 7 bases from V and 7 from J, leaving 10 bases between them. The CDR3 sequence is 11 residues long.

This clone has only a few counts. The chain links TRBV9 to TRBJ2-1, with D possibly being TRBD2 (5 bases). Germline V gene sequence: CDR1 SGDLS, CDR2 YYNGEE. The V end lost 3 bases, the J end lost 12 bases, and 16 bases lay between the germline ends. This CDR3 has 13 residues. The CDR3 DNA reads as TGTGCCAGCAGCGCCGAACCGGGGAGTTCGCAGTTCTTC. Protein product: CASSAEPGSSQFF.

The chain has TRBV5-1 and TRBJ1-1; unclear D gene. V was trimmed by 0 bases and J by 1 base, leaving 13 bases between them. Germline values: CDR1 SGHRS, CDR2 YFSETQ. This CDR3 comprises 16 residues. The CDR3 here is CASSLGSAGSNTEAFF. DNA for the CDR3: TGCGCCAGCAGCTTGGGGTCGGCCGGGTCGAACACTGAAGCTTTCTTT.

This clone was found a few times. The chain links TRBV7-9 to TRBJ2-7; TRBD2 agrees at 7 bases. J gave up 3 bases and V 6 bases, and 8 bases lay outside the gene matches. Germline CDR1 and CDR2: SEHNR and FQNEAQ (reference sequence). This CDR3 contains 14 residues. Here the CDR3 reads CASSPSGPLYEQYF. The CDR3 coding sequence is TGTGCCAGCAGTCCTAGCGGACCCCTCTACGAGCAGTACTTC.

V and J are TRBV19 and TRBJ1-1; TRBD1 aligns across 7 bases. CDR1 and CDR2 from the germline V gene are LNHDA and SQIVND (reference sequence). With V trimmed by 5 bases and J by 3 bases, 9 bases remained unmatched. The CDR3 contains 15 residues. CDR3 DNA sequence: TGTGCCAGTAGTCCGACAGGGCTGAGGGACACTGAAGCTTTCTTT. Residues: CASSPTGLRDTEAFF.

The genes are TRBV28 and TRBJ2-2; 8 bases line up with TRBD2. The trim removed 8 bases at V and 1 base at J, leaving 6 bases unmatched. Germline CDR1 and CDR2: MDHEN and SYDVKM. The CDR3 runs to 15 residues. CDR3 amino acids: CASYLSGRNTGELFF. The CDR3, as DNA: TGTGCCAGCTACCTGAGCGGGAGGAACACCGGGGAGCTGTTTTTT.

This rearrangement joins TRBV4-3 to TRBJ1-3; 7 nucleotides match TRBD1. This CDR3 region has 15 residues. Unmatched junction bases numbered 4, after V lost 5 bases and J lost 0 bases. Germline V gives CDR1 LGHNA, CDR2 YSLEER. The CDR3 loop is CASSLGQRSGNTIYF. CDR3 nucleotide sequence: TGCGCCAGCAGCTTGGGACAGCGCTCTGGAAACACCATATATTTT.